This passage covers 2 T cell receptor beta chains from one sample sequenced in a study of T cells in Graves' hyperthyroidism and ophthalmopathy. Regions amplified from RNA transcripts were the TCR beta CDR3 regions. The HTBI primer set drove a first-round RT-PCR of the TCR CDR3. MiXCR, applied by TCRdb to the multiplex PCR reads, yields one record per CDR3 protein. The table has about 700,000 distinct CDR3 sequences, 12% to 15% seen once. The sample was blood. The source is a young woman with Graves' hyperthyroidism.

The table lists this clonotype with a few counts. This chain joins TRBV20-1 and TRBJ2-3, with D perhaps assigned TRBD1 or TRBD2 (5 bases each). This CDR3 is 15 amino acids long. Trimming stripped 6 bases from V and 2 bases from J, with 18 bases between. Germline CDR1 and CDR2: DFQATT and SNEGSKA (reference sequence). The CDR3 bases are TGCAGTGCCCTAGCCCTACTCAGGGCCACAGATACGCAGTATTTT. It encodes CSALALLRATDTQYF.

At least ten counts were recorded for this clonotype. The CDR3 sequence: CASRADRGTEAFF. CDR3 bases: TGTGCCAGCAGAGCAGACAGGGGCACTGAAGCTTTCTTT. The chain recombines TRBV6-1 with TRBJ1-1; 8 bases are a match to TRBD1. J was trimmed by 4 bases and V by 6 bases; bases with no gene match: 4. The CDR3 is 13 residues long. Germline V gives CDR1 MNHNS, CDR2 SASEGT.